A selection of T cell receptor beta chains follows, all from one sample in a study of blood T cell repertoires in COVID-19. Libraries were prepared by immunoSEQ multiplex PCR; TCRdb keeps only in-frame clonotypes and omits some of them. Here the sample spans approximately 110,000 clones, around 84% being singletons. Sequenced input: peripheral blood. Every receptor here comes from a human donor in a cohort sampled during active COVID-19. CDR3s include the opening cysteine and the closing phenylalanine or tryptophan. Fields, in order: V gene, J gene, D gene, clone size, CDR3 DNA, CDR3 protein. The D gene is left open where the match is weak. The size field is filled for only some rows; it gives once, few, many or a size class.

TRBV4-2	TRBJ2-6	.	.	TGTGCCAGCAGCCTCCTACTATCTGGGGCCAACGTCCTGACTTTC	CASSLLLSGANVLTF
TRBV6-6	TRBJ2-7	.	.	TGTGCCAGCAGTCCCACCGGGGGAAGGGGACGTGGGAACGAGCAGTACTTC	CASSPTGGRGRGNEQYF
TRBV18	TRBJ1-1	.	.	TGTGCCAGCTCCACCGGGGTGAACACTGAAGCTTTCTTT	CASSTGVNTEAFF
TRBV5-1	TRBJ2-7	TRBD1	.	TGCGCCAGCAGCTTGGCGGGACAGGGGGTGATGGAGGAGCAGTACTTC	CASSLAGQGVMEEQYF
TRBV5-1	TRBJ2-5	.	.	TGCGCCAGCAGTCCACCGACAGGCCAAGAGACCCAGTACTTC	CASSPPTGQETQYF
TRBV28	TRBJ2-7	TRBD2	few	TGTGCCAGCAGCCCTTTAGCGGGGGGGCCCTACGAGCAGTACTTC	CASSPLAGGPYEQYF
TRBV21-1	TRBJ1-5	.	.	TGTGCCAGCAGCAATCGTCGGCCCCAGCATTTT	CASSNRRPQHF
TRBV7-9	TRBJ2-3	TRBD2	.	TGTGCCAGCAGCTTACAACCTCCCCTAGCGGGCACAGATACGCAGTATTTT	CASSLQPPLAGTDTQYF
TRBV19	TRBJ2-7	TRBD1	.	TGTGCCAGTAGTAGAACCGGGACAGGGGGCGAGCAGTACTTC	CASSRTGTGGEQYF
TRBV3-1/TRBV3-2	TRBJ2-1	.	.	TGTGCCAGCGCAGTAAGGCGGCAAAACAATGAGCAGTTCTTC	CASAVRRQNNEQFF
TRBV20-1	TRBJ2-3	.	.	TGCAGCGCTAGTCGGGGGAGATTTCGGACAGATACGCAGTATTTT	CSASRGRFRTDTQYF
TRBV6-5	TRBJ2-3	TRBD2	.	TGTGCCAGCAGTTACAAGGTGGCGGGGGGGCCGGATACGCAGTATTTT	CASSYKVAGGPDTQYF
TRBV28	TRBJ1-2	TRBD1	.	TGTGCCAGCAGTACTACAGGGGGCGCGTTGCGTGGCTACACCTTC	CASSTTGGALRGYTF
TRBV5-4	TRBJ2-5	TRBD2	few	TGTGCCAGCGGACTAGCGGGATTCCGCCGGGAGACCCAGTACTTC	CASGLAGFRRETQYF
TRBV7-2	TRBJ2-2	.	few	TGTGCCAGCAGCTCCCTAGGGGGGGCCAACACCGGGGAGCTGTTTTTT	CASSSLGGANTGELFF
TRBV6-1	TRBJ1-2	TRBD1	.	TGTGCCAGCAGTGAAATTAGGTCCGGGACAGTCTTC	CASSEIRSGTVF
TRBV27	TRBJ1-2	.	.	TGTGCCAGCAGTCACACACAAGACTATGGCTACACCTTC	CASSHTQDYGYTF
TRBV11-3	TRBJ2-1	.	.	TGTGCCAGCAGCTTCAGCGGCCCCGCGGGGGAGCAGTTCTTC	CASSFSGPAGEQFF
TRBV2	TRBJ2-3	.	.	TGTGCCAGCAGCGCCCTCAGGGGACAAGATACGCAGTATTTT	CASSALRGQDTQYF
TRBV7-8	TRBJ2-5	TRBD2	.	TGTGCCAGCAGCAGACCAACCGGGACTAGCGGGAGTGGCGAGACCCAGTACTTC	CASSRPTGTSGSGETQYF
TRBV7-6	TRBJ2-7	TRBD1	.	TGTGCCAGCAGCTTAGGGCCGGCCGGGACAGGAGCTTACGAGCAGTACTTC	CASSLGPAGTGAYEQYF
TRBV18	TRBJ1-5	.	.	TGTGCCAGCTCACCAGGGGAGAGCAATCAGCCCCAGCATTTT	CASSPGESNQPQHF
TRBV27	TRBJ2-1	TRBD1	few	TGTGCCAGCAGTCCGGACCGCGACAGGGGTAAACCCCATGAGCAGTTCTTC	CASSPDRDRGKPHEQFF
TRBV7-7	TRBJ2-7	TRBD1	.	TGTGCCAGCAGCCTGGGGACAGGGGTGGGATACGAGCAGTACTTC	CASSLGTGVGYEQYF
TRBV6-1	TRBJ2-3	.	.	TGTGCCAGCAGTGAATCTAGCAACGGAGCGACAGATACGCAGTATTTT	CASSESSNGATDTQYF
TRBV7-9	TRBJ2-3	.	.	TGTGCCAGCACCGACAGGCTCAACGAGGATACGCAGTATTTT	CASTDRLNEDTQYF
TRBV13	TRBJ1-4	TRBD1	.	TGTGCCAGCAGCTTAGCCCAGGGGGCGATAAATGAAAAACTGTTTTTT	CASSLAQGAINEKLFF
TRBV29-1	TRBJ1-2	TRBD1	.	TGCAGCGTTGAACCACAGACAGGGCGAGGCTACACCTTC	CSVEPQTGRGYTF
TRBV12-5	TRBJ2-1	TRBD2	.	TGTGCTAGTGGTTTCGGTAATAGCGGGGACTCCTACAATGAGCAGTTCTTC	CASGFGNSGDSYNEQFF
TRBV24-1	TRBJ2-1	TRBD2	few	TGTGCCACCAGTGACCCCGGGACTAGCGGGAATGAGCAGTTCTTC	CATSDPGTSGNEQFF
TRBV28	TRBJ2-7	TRBD2	.	TGTGCCTCGCTAGCGGGAGGGAGGGACGAGCAGTACTTC	CASLAGGRDEQYF
TRBV11-2	TRBJ2-2	.	.	TGTGCCAGCAGCTTCATCCCGGGGGCCGGGGAGCTGTTTTTT	CASSFIPGAGELFF
TRBV3-1/TRBV3-2	TRBJ1-6	.	.	TGTGCCAGCAGTGAGATAAATAATTCACCCCTCCACTTT	CASSEINNSPLHF
TRBV7-8	TRBJ1-5	.	.	TGTGCCAGCAGCTTCCACCTCGGCCAGCGGGGGGATCAGCCCCAGCATTTT	CASSFHLGQRGDQPQHF
TRBV28	TRBJ1-2	.	once	TGTGCCAGCAGTATGACCGGGAGACTCGGGGGTGGCTACACCTTC	CASSMTGRLGGGYTF
TRBV6-6	TRBJ1-2	.	.	TGTGCCAGCAGTTACTCGGGAGACCCTATCAACTATGGCTACACCTTC	CASSYSGDPINYGYTF
TRBV5-6	TRBJ2-7	.	.	TGTGCCAGCAGCTTGGATTGGGGGCCCTCCTACGAGCAGTACTTC	CASSLDWGPSYEQYF
TRBV9	TRBJ1-5	.	.	TGTGCCAGCAGCGTAGGACGGGACAATCAGCCCCAGCATTTT	CASSVGRDNQPQHF
TRBV24-1	TRBJ1-3	TRBD1	once	TGTGCCACCAGTGACGCGACAGGGGGCGCGAACACCATATATTTT	CATSDATGGANTIYF
TRBV12-2	TRBJ2-5	.	.	TGTGCAAGTCGCCCGGGACTAGTGGGAGAGACCCAGTACTTC	CASRPGLVGETQYF
TRBV24-1	TRBJ2-3	TRBD1	.	TGTGCCACCGGACAGGGGGGGAGTACAGATACGCAGTATTTT	CATGQGGSTDTQYF
TRBV18	TRBJ1-3	.	.	TGTGCCAGCTCACCAGGGGGCCCAGGCTCTGGAAACACCATATATTTT	CASSPGGPGSGNTIYF
TRBV30	TRBJ2-7	TRBD2	few	TGTGCCTGGAGCCGTGGAGCGGGGGGACTCTACGAGCAGTACTTC	CAWSRGAGGLYEQYF
TRBV14	TRBJ1-1	.	.	TGTGCCAGCAGCCAAGAGAGGGGGAGGGCTGAAGCTTTCTTT	CASSQERGRAEAFF
TRBV7-2	TRBJ1-2	.	.	TGTGCCAGCAGCTTAGTTGGCGGACAGCAAAGCTATGGCTACACCTTC	CASSLVGGQQSYGYTF
TRBV2	TRBJ2-7	TRBD2	.	TGTGCCAGCAGTCCCTCCCACAGCGGGGGGGACTACGAGCAGTACTTC	CASSPSHSGGDYEQYF
TRBV28	TRBJ2-2	.	.	TGTGCCAGCAGTCTACAGCGGACTAACACCGGGGAGCTGTTTTTT	CASSLQRTNTGELFF
TRBV11-2	TRBJ1-2	TRBD1	.	TGTGCCAGCAGCTCAGGGAAGGAGGGGGCGCTTAACTATGGCTACACCTTC	CASSSGKEGALNYGYTF
TRBV28	TRBJ2-1	TRBD2	.	TGTGCCAGCAGTTTACTAGCGGTTTCTTGGGAGCAGTTCTTC	CASSLLAVSWEQFF
TRBV11-2	TRBJ1-2	.	.	TGTGCCAGCAGCTCCTCAGGGGTCTATGGCTACACCTTC	CASSSSGVYGYTF